The clone carrying this TCR beta chain was seen ten or more times. From RNA transcripts, TCR beta CDR3 regions were amplified. First-round RT-PCR targeting the TCR CDR3 was performed with the HTBI primer set. MiXCR was run by TCRdb on the multiplex PCR reads, yielding one entry per CDR3 protein. The table has some 500,000 distinct CDR3 sequences, approximately 15% seen once; the top ten hold less than 20%. The data derive from a study of T cells in Graves' hyperthyroidism and ophthalmopathy. Trimming left V 10 bases short and J 4 bases short, with 19 bases between. The length of the CDR3 is 14 residues. Per germline, CDR1 MNHNS and CDR2 SASEGT.

The chain employs TRBV6-1 and TRBJ2-5, with D tentatively TRBD2 (5 bases). This clonotype was obtained from a woman aged 18-29 years with Graves' hyperthyroidism. Material: blood. The CDR3 region is CATLTIWLGETQYF. CDR3 in DNA: TGTGCCACCTTGACTATTTGGTTGGGAGAGACCCAGTACTTC.